The 11 T cell receptor beta chains listed next were all sequenced from one sample in a study of blood T cell repertoires in COVID-19. Clones were read by immunoSEQ multiplex PCR, and TCRdb kept only the in-frame ones, dropping some. The sample shows around 130,000 clones, approximately 92% of them seen only once. The sample taken for sequencing was peripheral blood. These receptors came from a man aged 70 or older with active or convalescent COVID-19.

The sample holds one count of this clone. The J gene is TRBJ1-1, the V gene TRBV19, with D maybe TRBD1 (6 bases). The V end was cut by 7 bases, the J end by 0 bases, with 9 bases between. Germline loops: CDR1 LNHDA, CDR2 SQIVND (reference sequence). The CDR3 totals 13 residues. For the CDR3, the DNA is TGTGCCAGTAATGCAGGGGTGAACACTGAAGCTTTCTTT. Translation gives CASNAGVNTEAFF.

In nucleotides, the CDR3 is TGTGCCAGCTCACCCCAGGCTAGCGATAACACCCACTCCTACGAGCAGTACTTC. Amino acids: CASSPQASDNTHSYEQYF. This chain connects TRBV18 to TRBJ2-7; D perhaps matches TRBD2 (6 bases). V was pared by 3 bases and J by 0 bases, with 21 bases between. Per the germline V gene, CDR1 is KGHSH and CDR2 is LQKENI. This CDR3 comprises 18 residues.

The chain recombines TRBV7-9 with TRBJ2-7; D is uncertain. This CDR3 is 15 amino acids long. CDR1 is SEHNR and CDR2 is FQNEAQ in the germline V gene (reference sequence). The V and J ends lost 5 bases and 2 bases respectively, with 16 bases between them. The CDR3 spells CASSPVGSPPYEQYF. CDR3 coding DNA: TGTGCCAGCAGCCCTGTTGGCTCGCCACCCTACGAGCAGTACTTC.

CDR3 coding DNA: TGTGCCTGGACTCCAGGGGGCGCGGGCGGGGAGCTGTTTTTT. Amino acids: CAWTPGGAGGELFF. The V and J genes are TRBV30 and TRBJ2-2; 8 bases align to TRBD1. Germline V gene lookup returns CDR1 GTSNPN and CDR2 SVGIG (reference sequence). This CDR3 has 14 amino acids. Trimming cost V 4 bases and J 7 bases; bases outside gene matches: 8.

The genes are TRBV24-1 and TRBJ1-5, with TRBD1 matching 7 bases. Trimming took 8 bases from V and 11 from J; bases not matched to a gene: 11. The germline CDR1 and CDR2 sequences are KGHDR and SFDVKD. This CDR3 is 13 amino acids long. In DNA form, the CDR3 reads TGTGCCACCAATGACAGGGTCGGCGGGGCCCAGCATTTT. This sequence encodes CATNDRVGGAQHF.

The rearrangement joins TRBV13 to TRBJ1-2, with TRBD1 identical over 11 bases. V dropped 4 bases and J dropped 5; count of bases not matched to a gene: 6. There are 15 residues in the CDR3. The germline V gene encodes CDR1 PRHDT and CDR2 FYEKMQ (reference sequence). CDR3 region: CASSSGQGAWYGYTF. The CDR3 DNA sequence: TGTGCCAGCAGCTCCGGACAGGGGGCTTGGTATGGCTACACCTTC.

V gene TRBV28 combines with J gene TRBJ1-3; no firm D call. V lost 5 bases to trimming and J lost 4 bases, with 9 bases between them. The CDR3 has 13 amino acids. CDR1 MDHEN and CDR2 SYDVKM come from the germline V gene. The CDR3 loop is CASSPGSGNTIYF. DNA for the CDR3: TGTGCCAGCAGTCCCGGGTCAGGAAACACCATATATTTT. Filled out from reference TRBV28 and TRBJ1-3, the complete variable domain reads DVKVTQSSRYLVKRTGEKVFLECVQDMDHENMFWYRQDPGLGLRLIYFSYDVKMKEKGDIPEGYSVSREKKERFSLILESASTNQTSMYLCASSPGSGNTIYFGEGSWLTVV.

The rearrangement uses TRBV3-1 (or the pseudogene TRBV3-2) and TRBJ1-6; the match to TRBD1 covers 8 bases. Germline V lookup: CDR1 LGHDT, CDR2 YNNKEL (reference sequence). The length of the CDR3 is 15 residues. Trimming cost V 3 bases and J 6 bases; bases outside gene matches: 4. The CDR3, as DNA: TGTGCCAGCAGCCAGATCGACAGGGGTAATTCACCCCTCCACTTT. Protein: CASSQIDRGNSPLHF.

The genes are TRBV30 and TRBJ1-5; D unresolved. The CDR3 extends over 13 amino acids. The germline V gene has CDR1 GTSNPN and CDR2 SVGIG (reference sequence). Trimming stripped 0 bases from V and 4 bases from J, with 7 bases between. CDR3 sequence: CAWSVDGNQPQHF. CDR3 in DNA: TGTGCCTGGAGTGTAGACGGGAATCAGCCCCAGCATTTT.

This clone occurred once. V is TRBV6-5 and J is TRBJ2-6; 9 nucleotides match TRBD2. CDR1 and CDR2 (germline): MNHEY, SVGAGI. The junction had 4 bases not matched to a gene; V was cut back by 6 bases and J by 4 bases. The CDR3 spans 15 residues. The CDR3 DNA reads as TGTGCCAGCAGGCGGGAGGGCGAAGGGGCCAACGTCCTGACTTTC. It codes for CASRREGEGANVLTF.

This chain uses TRBV12-3 or TRBV12-4 with TRBJ1-2; the D is unclear. The CDR3 is made up of 12 amino acids. The ends were cut back, 2 bases at V and 4 bases at J, with 5 bases in the middle. The CDR3 DNA is TGTGCCAGCAGTTTAAACAGCTATGGCTACACCTTC. Protein: CASSLNSYGYTF.